A single sample is the source of the 29 T cell receptor beta chains below, sequenced in a study of blood T cell repertoires in COVID-19. The table came from immunoSEQ multiplex PCR; TCRdb's copy has only in-frame clones and leaves some out. This table has about 100,000 clones, approximately 82% appearing once. Sequenced sample: peripheral blood. These receptors were taken from a man aged 55 to 70 with active or convalescent COVID-19.

This chain connects TRBV7-9 to TRBJ2-5; 7 bases are a match to TRBD1. Trimming took 5 bases from V and 0 from J; bases not matched to a gene: 3. The CDR3 totals 14 residues. CDR1 SEHNR and CDR2 FQNEAQ come from the germline V gene (reference sequence). CDR3 residues: CASSEGQYQETQYF. The DNA of the CDR3 is TGTGCCAGCAGCGAGGGACAGTACCAAGAGACCCAGTACTTC.

This chain uses TRBV7-9 with TRBJ2-7; 9 bases line up with TRBD2. V shed 3 bases and J 0 bases; nucleotides not matched to a gene: 9. Germline values: CDR1 SEHNR, CDR2 FQNEAQ (reference sequence). The CDR3 is 17 residues long. CDR3 sequence reads: CASSFPGVAGASYEQYF. The CDR3 bases are TGTGCCAGCAGCTTCCCTGGGGTAGCGGGAGCCTCCTACGAGCAGTACTTC.

This clone was seen more than once but under ten times. V is TRBV5-8 and J is TRBJ2-5; 11 bases fit TRBD1. V was pared by 0 bases and J by 5 bases, with 3 bases of the junction left unmatched. The germline V gene encodes CDR1 SGHTS and CDR2 YDEGEE. This CDR3 region has 15 residues. CDR3 in amino acids: CASSLGTGGEETQYF. For the CDR3, the DNA is TGTGCCAGCAGCTTGGGGACAGGGGGCGAGGAGACCCAGTACTTC.

This rearrangement joins TRBV2 to TRBJ1-4; possible D gene TRBD1, 5 bases. The CDR3 runs to 13 residues. The V gene's germline CDR1 is SNHLY and CDR2 FYNNEI. V lost 2 bases and J lost 11, with 12 bases in between. The CDR3 here is CASSEMGRGKLFF. The CDR3 nucleotides read TGTGCCAGCAGTGAAATGGGACGGGGGAAACTGTTTTTT.

V and J are TRBV28 and TRBJ1-1; 7 bases match TRBD1. Per the germline V gene, CDR1 is MDHEN and CDR2 is SYDVKM. The CDR3 is 14 residues long. The ends lost 4 bases at V and 11 bases at J; junction bases unmatched: 13. The CDR3 nucleotides are TGTGCCAGCAGTTCCCCTTACAGGGGTTCATGGGCTTTCTTT. Protein sequence: CASSSPYRGSWAFF.

This clone came up once. The rearrangement joins TRBV6-2 or TRBV6-3 to TRBJ2-3; D is perhaps TRBD2 (6 bases). Trimming cost V 6 bases and J 8 bases, with 18 bases left between them. The CDR3 sequence is 14 residues long. Germline values: CDR1 MNHEY, CDR2 SVGEGT. The CDR3 region is CASSLASDAGTQYF. Written as DNA, the CDR3 is TGTGCCAGCAGCCTAGCTAGCGACGCGGGTACGCAGTATTTT.

The V call is TRBV12-3 or TRBV12-4, the J call TRBJ2-7; D is undetermined. The V and J ends lost 5 bases and 2 bases respectively, with 10 bases between them. The length of the CDR3 is 13 residues. Written as DNA, the CDR3 is TGTGCCAGCAGTCCAACAGATACCTACGAGCAGTACTTC. Protein sequence: CASSPTDTYEQYF.

The V call is TRBV3-1 (or the pseudogene TRBV3-2), the J call TRBJ2-6; no reliable D call. The CDR3 sequence is 15 residues long. Germline V gene data show CDR1 as LGHDT and CDR2 as YNNKEL (reference sequence). The V gene lost 4 bases and the J gene lost 0 bases, with 7 bases spanning the gap. CDR3 in amino acids: CASSLRLSGANVLTF. The CDR3 DNA sequence: TGTGCCAGCAGCCTGCGACTCTCTGGGGCCAACGTCCTGACTTTC.

The chain employs TRBV11-2 and TRBJ1-1; D is uncertain. Trimming stripped 0 bases from V and 1 base from J, with 6 bases between. Per germline, CDR1 SGHAT and CDR2 FQNNGV. The CDR3 contains 14 residues. The CDR3 nucleotides read TGTGCCAGCAGCTTAGAAGCTGGGAACACTGAAGCTTTCTTT. This codes for CASSLEAGNTEAFF. Drawing the rest from reference TRBV11-2 and TRBJ1-1, the complete variable domain is EAGVAQSPRYKIIEKRQSVAFWCNPISGHATLYWYQQILGQGPKLLIQFQNNGVVDDSQLPKDRFSAERLKGVDSTLKIQPAKLEDSAVYLCASSLEAGNTEAFFGQGTRLTVV.

The rearrangement uses TRBV10-1 and TRBJ1-1; the D gene is possibly TRBD1 (6 bases). The CDR3 is 15 residues long. Trimming took 10 bases from V and 0 from J, leaving 18 bases between them. Germline V lookup: CDR1 WNHNN, CDR2 SYGVQD (reference sequence). Here the CDR3 DNA reads TGCGCCAACAGCCGAAACAGGGATATGAACACTGAAGCTTTCTTT. Translating gives CANSRNRDMNTEAFF.

The V gene is TRBV15, the J gene TRBJ2-1; TRBD2 matches at 16 bases. The J segment lost 6 bases and the V segment lost 6 bases, leaving 8 bases of the junction unmatched. Germline V lookup: CDR1 LNHNV, CDR2 YYDKDF (reference sequence). The CDR3 spans 17 residues. This CDR3 is CATRGTSGRDHFNEQFF. The CDR3, as DNA: TGTGCCACCAGAGGGACTAGCGGGAGGGACCACTTCAATGAGCAGTTCTTC. The full variable domain, with the rest looked up from reference TRBV15 and TRBJ2-1, is DAMVIQNPRYQVTQFGKPVTLSCSQTLNHNVMYWYQQKSSQAPKLLFHYYDKDFNNEADTPDNFQSRRPNTSFCFLDIRSPGLGDTAMYLCATRGTSGRDHFNEQFFGPGTRLTVL.

This sequence joins TRBV24-1 and TRBJ2-3; possible D gene TRBD1, 6 bases. Germline V gives CDR1 KGHDR, CDR2 SFDVKD. V was shortened by 2 bases and J by 3 bases, with 11 bases between the two germline ends. This CDR3 is built from 15 residues. CDR3 nucleotide sequence: TGTGCCACCAGTGATTCCGCCAGGGGAACAGATACGCAGTATTTT. It codes for CATSDSARGTDTQYF.

The rearrangement links TRBV5-1 to TRBJ2-5; D perhaps matches TRBD2 (5 bases). CDR1 and CDR2 from the germline V gene are SGHRS and YFSETQ. The germline V and J ends were trimmed by 4 bases and 2 bases, with 9 bases remaining between them. The CDR3 has 13 amino acids. Written as DNA, the CDR3 is TGCGCCAGCAGCGCCGGGGTGCAAGAGACCCAGTACTTC. Its translation: CASSAGVQETQYF.

Here the CDR3 DNA reads TGTGCCAGCAGCTCGTTCCTAGGGGTGAACACCGGGGAGCTGTTTTTT. Its protein product is CASSSFLGVNTGELFF. V is TRBV5-5 and J is TRBJ2-2; D possibly corresponds to TRBD1 (5 bases). Trimming pared 3 bases from V and 1 base from J, leaving 13 bases between. Looked up from germline, CDR1 is SGHKS and CDR2 is YYEKEE (reference sequence). The CDR3 loop spans 16 amino acids.

V gene TRBV5-5 combines with J gene TRBJ1-3; D gene uncertain. CDR1 and CDR2 from the germline V gene are SGHKS and YYEKEE (reference sequence). Deletions cut 1 base from V and 0 bases from J, with 8 bases between. CDR3 size: 15 residues. CDR3: CASSLFGASGNTIYF. The CDR3 bases are TGTGCCAGCAGCTTGTTCGGAGCCTCTGGAAACACCATATATTTT.

This clone was observed a few times. The chain has TRBV29-1 and TRBJ1-2; D perhaps matches TRBD1 (5 bases). V was cut by 6 bases and J by 4 bases, with 12 bases left in between. The germline V gene has CDR1 SQVTM and CDR2 ANQGSEA. This CDR3 comprises 12 residues. CDR3 loop: CSVHRQIYGYTF. The DNA of the CDR3 is TGCAGCGTCCATAGACAGATCTATGGCTACACCTTC.

The gene calls are TRBV10-1 and TRBJ2-5, with TRBD2 matching over 7 bases. With 2 bases clipped from V and 5 bases from J, the junction kept 5 bases outside the gene matches. The CDR3 runs 14 residues. Germline V gives CDR1 WNHNN, CDR2 SYGVQD (reference sequence). CDR3 nucleotides: TGCGCCAGCAGTGAGGGGGGAGGGAGGGAGACCCAGTACTTC. Translated: CASSEGGGRETQYF.

CDR3 in DNA: TGTGCCAGCAGCCTAGCGGATGGGTTAGCCAAAAACATTCAGTACTTC. This sequence encodes CASSLADGLAKNIQYF. The V and J genes are TRBV28 and TRBJ2-4; TRBD2 matches at 7 bases. The CDR3 sequence is 16 residues long. Trimming at V came to 6 bases and at J to 0 bases, leaving 8 bases not matched to a gene. Germline V gives CDR1 MDHEN, CDR2 SYDVKM.

The V call is TRBV19, the J call TRBJ2-1, with 9 nucleotides matching TRBD1. The CDR3 has 18 residues. CDR1 and CDR2 from the germline V gene are LNHDA and SQIVND (reference sequence). V gave up 7 bases and J gave up 11 bases; unmatched junction bases: 24. The CDR3 is CASTPPGPGTGTHHQQFF. The CDR3 DNA follows: TGTGCCAGTACCCCCCCCGGGCCGGGGACAGGGACCCACCATCAGCAGTTCTTC. Full variable domain (outside the CDR3, taken from reference TRBV19 and TRBJ2-1): DGGITQSPKYLFRKEGQNVTLSCEQNLNHDAMYWYRQDPGQGLRLIYYSQIVNDFQKGDIAEGYSVSREKKESFPLTVTSAQKNPTAFYLCASTPPGPGTGTHHQQFFGPGTRLTVL.

DNA of the CDR3: TGCGCCAGCAGCCAAGTTGATCTACTGGTTACAGATACGCAGTATTTT. This codes for CASSQVDLLVTDTQYF. V is TRBV4-1 and J is TRBJ2-3; no definite D call. The CDR3 loop spans 16 amino acids. V was pared by 1 base and J by 3 bases, with 14 bases between. Germline V gene lookup returns CDR1 MGHRA and CDR2 YSYEKL.

This clone has a single count. The genes are TRBV2 and TRBJ2-1; 7 bases are shared with TRBD2. Germline V CDR1 and CDR2: SNHLY, FYNNEI. The V and J ends lost 8 bases and 7 bases, in that order; junction bases with no gene match: 11. This CDR3 region has 14 residues. CDR3 nucleotides: TGTGCCAGCGCACGGGAGGTCCCCAATAATGAGCAGTTCTTC. It is translated as CASAREVPNNEQFF. Using reference TRBV2 and TRBJ2-1 for the parts outside the CDR3, the full variable domain is EPEVTQTPSHQVTQMGQEVILRCVPISNHLYFYWYRQILGQKVEFLVSFYNNEISEKSEIFDDQFSVERPDGSNFTLKIRSTKLEDSAMYFCASAREVPNNEQFFGPGTRLTVL.

This clone was counted once. The rearrangement joins TRBV12-5 to TRBJ2-2, with 9 nucleotides matching TRBD1. The junction had 4 bases not matched to a gene; V was cut back by 7 bases and J by 1 base. This CDR3 is built from 15 residues. Germline CDR1 is LGHNT and CDR2 is FRNRAP. In DNA, the CDR3 is TGTGCTAGTGCTATGGGACAGGGGAACACCGGGGAGCTGTTTTTT. Amino acid sequence: CASAMGQGNTGELFF.

The V call is TRBV5-7, the J call TRBJ2-2, with 11 bases that match TRBD2. TRBV5-7 is identified as an open reading frame with a role that is uncertain. This CDR3 is 17 amino acids long. The V gene end was trimmed by 2 bases and the J gene end by 5 bases; junction bases not matched to a gene: 8. For the CDR3, the DNA is TGTGCCAGCAGCTTTGGGACTAGCGGCCATCAAACCGGGGAGCTGTTTTTT. Protein product: CASSFGTSGHQTGELFF.

V and J are TRBV5-1 and TRBJ2-7; 10 bases line up with TRBD2. This CDR3 region has 15 residues. Germline V gene sequence: CDR1 SGHRS, CDR2 YFSETQ. Losses at the gene ends were 4 bases for V and 4 bases for J; bases not matched to a gene: 8. Here the CDR3 reads CASSPRAGGRYEQYF. In DNA form, the CDR3 reads TGCGCCAGCAGCCCCCGAGCGGGAGGGAGGTACGAGCAGTACTTC.

The gene calls are TRBV12-3 or TRBV12-4 and TRBJ2-1, with 11 bases fitting TRBD2. V dropped 8 bases and J dropped 5; count of bases not matched to a gene: 2. The CDR3 covers 13 residues. CDR3 region: CASGTSGNNEQFF. DNA of the CDR3: TGTGCCAGCGGGACTAGCGGCAACAATGAGCAGTTCTTC.

The CDR3 reads CASGDSGSFSYEQYF. In DNA, the CDR3 is TGTGCCAGCGGCGATAGCGGGAGTTTCTCCTACGAGCAGTACTTC. The chain uses TRBV6-1 and TRBJ2-7; the match to TRBD2 covers 9 bases. CDR1 is MNHNS and CDR2 is SASEGT in the germline V gene. This CDR3 comprises 15 residues. The ends lost 8 bases at V and 0 bases at J; junction bases unmatched: 8.

The gene calls are TRBV10-2 and TRBJ2-7; D is unclear. CDR1 and CDR2 from the germline V gene are WSHSY and SAAADI. V gave up 5 bases and J gave up 2 bases, with 10 bases separating them. There are 13 residues in the CDR3. Written as DNA, the CDR3 is TGCGCCAGCAGTAGCTCTCCTCCCTACGAGCAGTACTTC. Residues: CASSSSPPYEQYF.

This clone was detected many times. Other DNA sequences of this sample code for an identical CDR3. The V gene is TRBV3-1 (or the pseudogene TRBV3-2), the J gene TRBJ1-2; 7 bases are shared with TRBD1. V dropped 4 bases and J dropped 3; count of bases not matched to a gene: 5. This CDR3 comprises 14 residues. Germline CDR1 and CDR2: LGHDT and YNNKEL (reference sequence). In nucleotides, the CDR3 is TGTGCCAGCAGCCGAGGGGGCAGGGACTATGGCTACACCTTC. Amino acid sequence: CASSRGGRDYGYTF.

The rearrangement uses TRBV5-4 and TRBJ1-2; 12 bases align to TRBD1. The CDR3 has 17 residues. Germline loops: CDR1 SGHNT, CDR2 YYREEE (reference sequence). J was trimmed by 0 bases and V by 2 bases; bases with no gene match: 5. CDR3 amino acids: CASSFGTGGSSNYGYTF. The CDR3 DNA follows: TGTGCCAGCAGCTTTGGGACAGGGGGCTCTTCTAACTATGGCTACACCTTC.